The 5 T cell receptor beta chains in this list originate from one sample, sequenced in a study of vaccination and CD4 T cells after COVID-19. Sequencing of the DNA from cultured CD4+ T cells was carried out with the Oncomine TCR Beta short-read assay. TCRdb re-analysed the PCR reads in MiXCR, keeping a single row per CDR3 protein. The table has 20,000 to 25,000 distinct CDR3 sequences, roughly 37% seen once. The treatment: roughly 11-day PBMC culture with coronavirus spike peptide pools or control peptides (ViraFEST assay). What these receptors recognize is not known. The sequencing here drew on CD4+ T cells from blood, cultured in vitro, taken before SARS-CoV-2 vaccination. These receptors came from a human donor who received a COVID-19 vaccine.

The gene calls are TRBV19 and TRBJ1-4, with TRBD1 as a possible D gene (6 bases). Germline V CDR1 and CDR2: LNHDA, SQIVND (reference sequence). The length of the CDR3 is 14 residues. Trimming took off 6 bases at V and 5 bases at J, with 13 bases between the two ends. This chain's CDR3 is CASRRGGWNEKLFF. The CDR3 DNA reads as TGTGCCAGTAGAAGGGGGGGCTGGAATGAAAAACTGTTTTTT. Supplemented by reference TRBV19 and TRBJ1-4, the full variable domain reads DGGITQSPKYLFRKEGQNVTLSCEQNLNHDAMYWYRQDPGQGLRLIYYSQIVNDFQKGDIAEGYSVSREKKESFPLTVTSAQKNPTAFYLCASRRGGWNEKLFFGSGTQLSVL.

This sequence joins TRBV7-2 and TRBJ1-2, with D uncertain. The CDR3 has 15 residues. Trimming pared 0 bases from V and 2 bases from J, leaving 10 bases between. Germline assignment: CDR1 SGHTA and CDR2 FQGNSA. Here the CDR3 DNA reads TGTGCCAGCAGCTTAGCCACTGGACGGAACTATGGCTACACCTTC. Amino acids: CASSLATGRNYGYTF.

There are a few counts of this clonotype. The chain is built from TRBV19 and TRBJ1-1; 9 positions agree with TRBD1. The CDR3 sequence is 14 residues long. With V trimmed by 5 bases and J by 5 bases, 6 bases remained unmatched. Germline V gene lookup returns CDR1 LNHDA and CDR2 SQIVND (reference sequence). CDR3 DNA: TGTGCCAGTAGTGAAGGACAGGGGCGGACTGAAGCTTTCTTT. Translated, it gives CASSEGQGRTEAFF.

This clonotype was seen more than once but under ten times. This sequence joins TRBV6-1 and TRBJ1-1; D is undetermined. Trimming took 2 bases from V and 1 from J, leaving 5 bases between them. CDR1 and CDR2 (germline): MNHNS, SASEGT. This CDR3 has 13 amino acids. The CDR3 DNA reads as TGTGCCAGCAGTGAACGGGAGAACACTGAAGCTTTCTTT. Its protein is CASSERENTEAFF.

The chain combines TRBV24-1 with TRBJ1-4, with D tentatively TRBD1 (5 bases). The CDR3 loop spans 15 amino acids. The germline CDR1 and CDR2 sequences are KGHDR and SFDVKD. V dropped 6 bases and J dropped 8 bases, with 18 bases sitting between them. CDR3 protein: CATSSSGEGLEKLFF. Written as DNA, the CDR3 is TGTGCCACCAGTTCAAGCGGGGAGGGACTCGAAAAACTGTTTTTT.